A selection of T cell receptor beta chains follows, all from one sample in a study of OX40 agonist ivuxolimab in advanced cancers. The protocol was immunoSEQ multiplex PCR, while the TCRdb copy is restricted to in-frame clones and leaves out a portion. This sample carries 45,000 to 60,000 clones, about 79% of them seen once, and the ten largest clones take more than 1.1%. The sequences come from CD4+ or CD8+ T cells sorted from blood, collected in a trial of the OX40 agonist ivuxolimab. These TCRs come from an adult with an advanced solid tumor such as melanoma, head and neck, liver or kidney cancer. Each CDR3 is given with its conserved first and last residue. The D gene is left open where the match is weak. The listing skips clone size in some rows; elsewhere it reads once, few, many or a size class.

v_call	j_call	d_call	clone_size	cdr3_aa	cdr3_nt
TRBV15	TRBJ2-7	NA	NA	CATSRDVGFRNF	TGTGCCACCAGCAGAGATGTTGGGTTTAGGAACTTC
TRBV19	TRBJ1-5	NA	NA	CASSPPSNQPQHF	TGTGCCAGTAGTCCCCCTAGCAATCAGCCCCAGCATTTT
TRBV6-1	TRBJ1-1	NA	medium-sized	CASSDRVGAEAFF	TGTGCCAGCAGTGACAGGGTGGGGGCTGAAGCTTTCTTT
TRBV2	TRBJ1-2	NA	NA	CASRVTQGYNGYTF	TGTGCCAGCAGGGTCACCCAGGGTTATAATGGCTACACCTTC
TRBV28	TRBJ2-7	NA	NA	CASSFGPLSYEQYF	TGTGCCAGCAGTTTTGGGCCTCTGTCCTACGAGCAGTACTTC
TRBV6-7	TRBJ2-2	NA	NA	CAIPQGGHTGELFF	TGTGCCATTCCACAGGGGGGGCACACCGGGGAGCTGTTTTTT
TRBV6-1	TRBJ1-1	NA	NA	CASSEIRASTEAFF	TGTGCCAGCAGTGAAATCAGGGCGAGCACTGAAGCTTTCTTT
TRBV25-1	TRBJ1-1	TRBD1	NA	CASSDGGQGARAFF	TGTGCCAGCAGTGATGGGGGACAGGGGGCCCGGGCTTTCTTT
TRBV18	TRBJ1-2	TRBD1	NA	CASSPDWTGSNYGYTF	TGTGCCAGCTCACCTGACTGGACAGGGTCAAACTATGGCTACACCTTC
TRBV6-6	TRBJ2-7	NA	NA	CASSYGQTSYEQYF	TGTGCCAGCAGTTACGGACAGACCTCCTACGAGCAGTACTTC
TRBV2	TRBJ1-2	TRBD1	NA	CASSFSGTEYGYTF	TGTGCCAGCAGTTTCTCCGGGACAGAGTATGGCTACACCTTC
TRBV19	TRBJ1-5	NA	NA	CASTRGADQPQHF	TGTGCCAGTACCCGCGGGGCGGATCAGCCCCAGCATTTT
TRBV13	TRBJ2-7	NA	NA	CASSLRQGGYEQYF	TGTGCCAGCAGCTTAAGACAGGGAGGCTACGAGCAGTACTTC
TRBV7-8	TRBJ2-6	NA	NA	CASSLGSRGTGANVLTF	TGTGCCAGCAGCTTAGGCTCTCGGGGTACTGGGGCCAACGTCCTGACTTTC
TRBV19	TRBJ1-5	NA	NA	CASSIGAGFNQPQHF	TGTGCCAGTAGTATAGGGGCAGGCTTCAATCAGCCCCAGCATTTT
TRBV27	TRBJ2-2	NA	few	CASSFSRTAVATGELFF	TGTGCCAGCAGTTTCTCCAGGACAGCGGTTGCCACCGGGGAGCTGTTTTTT
TRBV19	TRBJ2-1	TRBD2	NA	CASSSGRVGEGLYNEQFF	TGTGCCAGTAGTAGCGGGAGGGTTGGGGAAGGGCTTTACAATGAGCAGTTCTTC
TRBV4-3	TRBJ1-1	TRBD1	NA	CASSQKRQGARESEAFF	TGCGCCAGCAGCCAGAAACGACAGGGGGCCAGGGAAAGTGAAGCTTTCTTT
TRBV11-2	TRBJ2-5	NA	NA	CASSLDPGTRGETQYF	TGTGCCAGCAGCTTAGATCCAGGAACAAGGGGGGAGACCCAGTACTTC
TRBV19	TRBJ1-1	TRBD1	once	CASTPNRGHTEAFF	TGTGCCAGTACCCCCAACAGGGGACACACTGAAGCTTTCTTT
TRBV12-5	TRBJ1-3	TRBD1	few	CASGLGTGFDTIYF	TGTGCTAGTGGCCTCGGGACAGGGTTTGACACCATATATTTT
TRBV29-1	TRBJ2-7	NA	NA	CSADSYEQYF	TGCAGCGCCGACAGTTACGAGCAGTACTTC